This TCR beta chain was recovered during a study of identical twins. Broader study findings: Possibly, invariant MAIT and iNKT cells partly confounded zero-insertion analyses. Abundant beta clonotypes from cord blood had fewer insertions, unlike memory repertoires, which showed none.

This clonotype was seen more than once but under ten times. Its antigen remains unknown. V lost 1 base, J lost 7 bases, and 6 bases stayed unmatched. The germline CDR1 and CDR2 sequences are LGHDT and YNNKEL (reference sequence). This CDR3 has 14 residues. TCRdb re-called the 5' RACE reads through MiXCR, storing one row per CDR3 protein. This table has 200,000 to 250,000 distinct CDR3 sequences, roughly an eighth appearing once. These sequences were also reported in another study, on yellow fever vaccine responses in identical twins.

The rearrangement joins TRBV3-1 to TRBJ2-7; 8 bases line up with TRBD2. The sequenced sample consisted of memory (CD45RO+) T cells sorted from blood. This clonotype originated in a woman under 30 in good health. CDR3 sequence reads: CASSQAGGPGEQYF. The CDR3 DNA sequence: TGTGCCAGCAGCCAAGCGGGGGGGCCGGGGGAGCAGTACTTC.